Below, 30 T cell receptor beta chains from the same sample are listed, as sequenced in a study of T cell responses to AZD1222 COVID-19 vaccine. Method: immunoSEQ multiplex PCR; TCRdb's copy keeps in-frame clones and lacks some. Among about 170,000 clones listed, about nine tenths were seen once. This sample comprised peripheral blood, obtained on day 0 of AZD1222 vaccination. The receptor source for this set is an adult in good health.

As DNA, the CDR3 is TGTGCCAGCTCAGCGCAAATGGGGAAAGAGACCCAGTACTTC. This translates into CASSAQMGKETQYF. This chain joins TRBV18 and TRBJ2-5; D remains unclear. CDR1 and CDR2 (germline): KGHSH, LQKENI. Trimming shortened V by 5 bases and J by 3 bases, and 13 bases separated the two germline ends. This CDR3 has 14 residues. Filled out from reference TRBV18 and TRBJ2-5, the complete variable domain reads NAGVMQNPRHLVRRRGQEARLRCSPMKGHSHVYWYRQLPEEGLKFMVYLQKENIIDESGMPKERFSAEFPKEGPSILRIQQVVRGDSAAYFCASSAQMGKETQYFGPGTRLLVL.

V gene TRBV7-9 combines with J gene TRBJ2-1, with 8 bases lining up with TRBD2. Germline CDR1 SEHNR, CDR2 FQNEAQ (reference sequence). Trimming took 6 bases from V and 4 from J; bases not matched to a gene: 2. The CDR3 contains 13 residues. CDR3 sequence (DNA): TGTGCCAGCAGTCGGGGGGGATACAATGAGCAGTTCTTC. Translated: CASSRGGYNEQFF.

The rearrangement uses TRBV5-1 and TRBJ1-6; 8 bases match TRBD1. The CDR3 totals 14 residues. Germline CDR1 SGHRS, CDR2 YFSETQ. J gave up 7 bases and V 1 base, and 1 base lay outside the gene matches. CDR3 protein: CASSLWTGNSPLHF. The CDR3 coding sequence is TGCGCCAGCAGCTTGTGGACAGGGAATTCACCCCTCCACTTT. The full variable domain, in which reference TRBV5-1 and TRBJ1-6 provide the parts outside the CDR3, is KAGVTQTPRYLIKTRGQQVTLSCSPISGHRSVSWYQQTPGQGLQFLFEYFSETQRNKGNFPGRFSGRQFSNSRSEMNVSTLELGDSALYLCASSLWTGNSPLHFGNGTRLTVT.

V is TRBV27 and J is TRBJ2-7; D is possibly TRBD2 (6 bases). V lost 6 bases to trimming and J lost 2 bases, with 14 bases between them. Germline V gene lookup returns CDR1 MNHEY and CDR2 SMNVEV (reference sequence). The CDR3 length is 14 residues. The CDR3 coding sequence is TGTGCCAGCAGCAGGAGGGAGTTAGCCTACGAGCAGTACTTC. As protein: CASSRRELAYEQYF.

V usage is TRBV4-3 and J usage is TRBJ1-1, with 8 bases that match TRBD1. Germline V CDR1 and CDR2: LGHNA, YSLEER. This CDR3 contains 15 residues. After removal of 4 bases from V and 4 bases from J, the junction contained 8 bases not matched to a gene. This CDR3 is CASSRADQGATEAFF. DNA of the CDR3: TGCGCCAGCAGCCGCGCGGACCAGGGGGCCACTGAAGCTTTCTTT.

The chain carries TRBV6-5 and TRBJ1-6, with D possibly TRBD1 on 6 matching bases. Germline V CDR1 and CDR2: MNHEY, SVGAGI. The CDR3 covers 14 residues. Trimming removed 6 bases at V and 7 bases at J, with 13 bases between. The DNA for the CDR3 is TGTGCCAGCAGCGCAACAGGGAGGAATTCACCCCTCCACTTT. Translated, it gives CASSATGRNSPLHF.

This clone was seen just once. This chain links TRBV6-1 with TRBJ2-5; TRBD2 is a possible D gene (7 bases). Per germline, CDR1 MNHNS and CDR2 SASEGT. The CDR3 consists of 17 residues. The V end was cut by 4 bases, the J end by 7 bases, with 25 bases between. The CDR3 reads CASSASVGGGMVLTQYF. CDR3 in DNA: TGTGCCAGCAGTGCCTCCGTGGGGGGGGGCATGGTTTTGACCCAGTACTTC.

The rearrangement joins TRBV29-1 to TRBJ1-2; D may be TRBD1 (5 bases). Trimming removed 6 bases at V and 3 bases at J, with 17 bases between. CDR1 is SQVTM and CDR2 is ANQGSEA in the germline V gene. This CDR3 region has 14 residues. DNA for the CDR3: TGCAGCGTCCCTAGAACTGGCAGGGACTATGGCTACACCTTC. It translates to CSVPRTGRDYGYTF.

The chain joins TRBV7-2 to TRBJ1-1; D unresolved. Per the germline V gene, CDR1 is SGHTA and CDR2 is FQGNSA. V dropped 2 bases and J dropped 4 bases, with 5 bases sitting between them. The length of the CDR3 is 12 residues. CDR3 loop: CASSLSGTEAFF. In DNA, the CDR3 is TGTGCCAGCAGCTTATCAGGCACTGAAGCTTTCTTT.

The rearrangement links TRBV4-1 to TRBJ2-1; 7 positions agree with TRBD1. Trimming removed 4 bases from V and 2 bases from J; junction bases left unmatched: 11. CDR1 and CDR2 (germline): MGHRA, YSYEKL. CDR3 length: 17 amino acids. CDR3 bases: TGCGCCAGCAGCCCCCAAATAGAGACAGGGCCCTACAATGAGCAGTTCTTC. Translated, it gives CASSPQIETGPYNEQFF.

The rearrangement links TRBV6-5 to TRBJ1-5, with D possibly TRBD1 on 5 matching bases. V was shortened by 6 bases and J by 5 bases, with 11 bases between the two germline ends. The CDR3 spans 13 residues. CDR1 and CDR2 from the germline V gene are MNHEY and SVGAGI. The CDR3: CASRPQEDQPQHF. Written as DNA, the CDR3 is TGTGCCAGCAGACCACAGGAAGATCAGCCCCAGCATTTT.

The rearrangement uses TRBV7-9 and TRBJ1-5, with D perhaps matching TRBD1 (5 bases). The CDR3 is 14 residues long. The ends were cut back, 5 bases at V and 0 bases at J, with 8 bases in the middle. Germline lookup yields CDR1 SEHNR and CDR2 FQNEAQ (reference sequence). Here the CDR3 reads CASSQRGSNQPQHF. The CDR3 bases are TGTGCCAGCAGCCAAAGGGGTAGCAATCAGCCCCAGCATTTT.

The J gene is TRBJ2-5, the V gene TRBV3-1 (or the pseudogene TRBV3-2); the D gene is possibly TRBD2 (5 bases). CDR3 length: 19 residues. Germline-derived CDR1 and CDR2 are LGHDT and YNNKEL (reference sequence). Between the trimmed V and J ends, which lost 3 bases and 2 bases, there was a span of 25 bases. CDR3 protein: CASSHIIGGGLAGQETQYF. The CDR3 region has the DNA TGTGCCAGCAGCCACATCATCGGAGGTGGCCTAGCTGGACAAGAGACCCAGTACTTC.

This sequence joins TRBV19 and TRBJ2-7; D not certain. This CDR3 contains 14 residues. Germline CDR1 LNHDA, CDR2 SQIVND (reference sequence). Trimming took off 5 bases at V and 0 bases at J, with 11 bases between the two ends. This CDR3 reads CASSLSGVSYEQYF. CDR3 nucleotides: TGTGCCAGTAGTCTGTCCGGAGTCTCCTACGAGCAGTACTTC.

This clone occurred a few times. The gene calls are TRBV7-2 and TRBJ2-7, with no clear D. The CDR3 sequence is 14 residues long. Germline CDR1 and CDR2: SGHTA and FQGNSA. V shed 5 bases and J shed 6 bases, with 17 bases lying between them. The CDR3 spells CASSRSKGGSEQYF. In DNA form, the CDR3 reads TGTGCCAGCAGCCGCAGTAAGGGTGGGTCCGAGCAGTACTTC.

This clone has only one observation. V gene TRBV6-5 combines with J gene TRBJ1-2; D is possibly TRBD1 (5 bases). Germline CDR1 reads MNHEY; CDR2 reads SVGAGI. V was pared by 4 bases and J by 3 bases, with 18 bases between. There are 16 residues in the CDR3. CDR3 amino acids: CASSFPRGGTDYGYTF. Written as DNA, the CDR3 is TGTGCCAGCAGTTTCCCAAGGGGAGGTACGGACTATGGCTACACCTTC.

This chain uses TRBV5-5 with TRBJ2-2; 10 nucleotides agree with TRBD2. Germline V gene data show CDR1 as SGHKS and CDR2 as YYEKEE (reference sequence). The junction had 5 bases not matched to a gene; V was cut back by 4 bases and J by 5 bases. This CDR3 has 15 residues. CDR3 in amino acids: CASSVSGGATGELFF. The CDR3 region has the DNA TGTGCCAGCAGCGTGAGCGGGGGGGCGACCGGGGAGCTGTTTTTT.

The gene calls are TRBV3-1 (or the pseudogene TRBV3-2) and TRBJ1-2; TRBD1 is a possible D gene (6 bases). From germline, CDR1 is LGHDT and CDR2 YNNKEL (reference sequence). The length of the CDR3 is 12 residues. The ends were cut back, 4 bases at V and 8 bases at J, with 11 bases in the middle. The CDR3 reads CASSPGQCGYTF. CDR3 bases: TGTGCCAGCAGCCCCGGACAGTGCGGCTACACCTTC.

The rearrangement uses TRBV3-1 (or the pseudogene TRBV3-2) and TRBJ2-1, with D perhaps matching TRBD1 (5 bases). V was pared by 0 bases and J by 8 bases, with 8 bases between. Per the germline V gene, CDR1 is LGHDT and CDR2 is YNNKEL (reference sequence). This CDR3 region has 13 residues. The CDR3 protein is CASSQEWGYEQFF. The DNA for the CDR3 is TGTGCCAGCAGCCAAGAATGGGGCTATGAGCAGTTCTTC.

The chain is built from TRBV6-5 and TRBJ2-5; D call uncertain. Germline CDR1 is MNHEY and CDR2 is SVGAGI. The V end was cut by 4 bases, the J end by 0 bases, with 12 bases between. This CDR3 comprises 15 residues. The CDR3 sequence: CASSSLGVNQETQYF. The DNA for the CDR3 is TGTGCCAGCAGTTCCCTTGGGGTGAACCAAGAGACCCAGTACTTC.

The chain is built from TRBV19 and TRBJ1-5; D is perhaps TRBD1 (6 bases). CDR3 length: 16 amino acids. CDR1 and CDR2 from the germline V gene are LNHDA and SQIVND (reference sequence). V shed 7 bases and J shed 0 bases, with 16 bases lying between them. CDR3: CASIGGASDSNQPQHF. The CDR3 DNA follows: TGTGCCAGTATCGGGGGGGCCTCCGATAGCAATCAGCCCCAGCATTTT. The full variable domain, with the rest looked up from reference TRBV19 and TRBJ1-5, is DGGITQSPKYLFRKEGQNVTLSCEQNLNHDAMYWYRQDPGQGLRLIYYSQIVNDFQKGDIAEGYSVSREKKESFPLTVTSAQKNPTAFYLCASIGGASDSNQPQHFGDGTRLSIL.

This chain links TRBV11-2 with TRBJ1-5; D is unclear. CDR1 is SGHAT and CDR2 is FQNNGV in the germline V gene. The CDR3 spans 13 residues. V was pared by 1 base and J by 4 bases, with 5 bases between. DNA of the CDR3: TGTGCCAGCAGCTTAGTAGGGAATCAGCCCCAGCATTTT. As protein: CASSLVGNQPQHF.

The gene calls are TRBV30 and TRBJ1-2; unclear D gene. CDR3 length: 12 residues. CDR1 GTSNPN and CDR2 SVGIG come from the germline V gene (reference sequence). Trimming took 2 bases from V and 5 from J, leaving 9 bases between them. CDR3: CAWSPSDYGYTF. The CDR3 DNA sequence: TGTGCCTGGAGTCCGTCCGATTATGGCTACACCTTC.

This clone turned up a few times. The chain uses TRBV7-2 and TRBJ1-2, with TRBD1 matching over 10 bases. The CDR3 contains 14 residues. Trimming removed 8 bases from V and 4 bases from J; junction bases left unmatched: 7. CDR1 is SGHTA and CDR2 is FQGNSA in the germline V gene. The CDR3 nucleotides read TGTGCCAGCGGGGGGACAGGGGCGTTCTATGGCTACACCTTC. It is translated as CASGGTGAFYGYTF.

This clone occurred once. The CDR3: CASRVEGVRYGYTF. Written as DNA, the CDR3 is TGTGCCAGCAGGGTAGAAGGGGTCCGCTATGGCTACACCTTC. This rearrangement joins TRBV2 to TRBJ1-2; maybe TRBD1 (5 bases). The CDR3 has 14 amino acids. Between the trimmed V and J ends, which lost 6 bases and 4 bases, there was a span of 15 bases. Germline CDR1 and CDR2: SNHLY and FYNNEI. The variable domain in full, completed from reference TRBV2 and TRBJ1-2, reads EPEVTQTPSHQVTQMGQEVILRCVPISNHLYFYWYRQILGQKVEFLVSFYNNEISEKSEIFDDQFSVERPDGSNFTLKIRSTKLEDSAMYFCASRVEGVRYGYTFGSGTRLTVV.

The V and J genes are TRBV7-2 and TRBJ1-6; 9 bases agree with TRBD1. With V trimmed by 4 bases and J by 12 bases, 1 base remained unmatched. The CDR3 has 12 residues. CDR1 SGHTA and CDR2 FQGNSA come from the germline V gene. In DNA form, the CDR3 reads TGTGCCAGCAGCTCGGGACAGGGACCCCTCCACTTT. Protein product: CASSSGQGPLHF.

The chain joins TRBV18 to TRBJ1-3, with D possibly TRBD1 on 5 matching bases. The CDR3 runs 14 residues. Germline V CDR1 and CDR2: KGHSH, LQKENI. Trimming removed 2 bases at V and 6 bases at J, with 11 bases between. For the CDR3, the DNA is TGTGCCAGCTCACCAGGGGGTCCGACAAACACCATATATTTT. Translating gives CASSPGGPTNTIYF.

The gene calls are TRBV29-1 and TRBJ2-1; perhaps TRBD2 as D (6 bases). The CDR3 length is 15 residues. The germline V and J ends were trimmed by 3 bases and 3 bases, with 15 bases remaining between them. CDR1 and CDR2 from the germline V gene are SQVTM and ANQGSEA. For the CDR3, the DNA is TGCAGCGTTGAGAAGGGAATGGACTACTACAATGAGCAGTTCTTC. Its protein product is CSVEKGMDYYNEQFF.

The chain is built from TRBV6-5 and TRBJ2-7; D remains ambiguous. In germline, CDR1 is MNHEY, CDR2 SVGAGI. This CDR3 contains 13 residues. V lost 2 bases and J 3 bases, leaving 8 bases between the germline ends. The CDR3 sequence: CASSYVVGYEQYF. Written as DNA, the CDR3 is TGTGCCAGCAGTTACGTGGTTGGCTACGAGCAGTACTTC.

This clone came up once. The V call is TRBV4-1, the J call TRBJ1-1; D gene unclear. This CDR3 is 15 amino acids long. Trimming took 1 base from V and 2 from J, leaving 11 bases between them. From germline, CDR1 is MGHRA and CDR2 YSYEKL. The CDR3: CASSQVSQANTEAFF. In nucleotides, the CDR3 is TGCGCCAGCAGCCAAGTAAGTCAGGCCAACACTGAAGCTTTCTTT.